These 30 T cell receptor beta chains came from one sample sequenced in a study of shared clonotypes between healthy human individuals (dated by TCRdb to about 2020). Libraries were built with the immunoSEQ multiplex PCR assay. TCRdb stores this immuneACCESS table with in-frame sequences only. Part of the clones is absent; in the studies checked, under half of the shortfall reflects unresolved V genes, and no reason is known for the rest. The sample profile shows about 2.4 million clones; over 85% of them were found once. The top ten constitute roughly 0.36% of the sample. Input material: naive CD4+ T cells from PBMCs. In the paper's terms, the cell subset or site label means: CD45RA+ positively selected. Every receptor here comes from a man aged 18-30 years in good health. Some clones in this sample may be carry-over from other donors' samples.

A word on this clone: This may come from a read error, since a much larger clone is one base off. The J gene is TRBJ2-5, the V gene TRBV7-8; D remains unclear. Germline values: CDR1 SGHVS, CDR2 FQNEAQ. The CDR3 is made up of 11 amino acids. Trimming took off 3 bases at V and 1 base at J, with 0 bases between the two ends. The CDR3 here is CASSFQETQYF. The CDR3 DNA sequence: TGTGCCAGCAGCTTCCAAGAGACCCAGTACTTC.

The genes are TRBV4-2 and TRBJ2-7, with TRBD1 as a possible D gene (5 bases). Trimming removed 3 bases at V and 0 bases at J, with 12 bases between. The CDR3 is 15 residues long. Germline loops: CDR1 LGHNA, CDR2 YNFKEQ. CDR3 in DNA: TGTGCCAGCAGCCAGCTTGGGGCCAGCTCCTACGAGCAGTACTTC. Encoded protein: CASSQLGASSYEQYF.

The rearrangement uses TRBV5-1 and TRBJ2-3; D possibly uses TRBD1 or TRBD2 (6 bases each). CDR3 length equals 16 residues. Trimming took 3 bases from V and 3 from J, leaving 17 bases between them. Per the germline V gene, CDR1 is SGHRS and CDR2 is YFSETQ. CDR3 bases: TGCGCCAGCAGCTCCCTCCGGCAGGGGAGGACAGATACGCAGTATTTT. Protein: CASSSLRQGRTDTQYF. The whole variable domain, filled in from reference TRBV5-1 and TRBJ2-3, reads KAGVTQTPRYLIKTRGQQVTLSCSPISGHRSVSWYQQTPGQGLQFLFEYFSETQRNKGNFPGRFSGRQFSNSRSEMNVSTLELGDSALYLCASSSLRQGRTDTQYFGPGTRLTVL.

The chain uses TRBV28 and TRBJ1-3; 7 bases align to TRBD1. The J segment lost 2 bases and the V segment lost 10 bases, leaving 2 bases of the junction unmatched. The CDR3 has 12 amino acids. Germline V gene lookup returns CDR1 MDHEN and CDR2 SYDVKM. The DNA for the CDR3 is TGTGCCATCAGGGGGACTGGAAACACCATATATTTT. Protein product: CAIRGTGNTIYF. Full variable domain (rest looked up from reference TRBV28 and TRBJ1-3): DVKVTQSSRYLVKRTGEKVFLECVQDMDHENMFWYRQDPGLGLRLIYFSYDVKMKEKGDIPEGYSVSREKKERFSLILESASTNQTSMYLCAIRGTGNTIYFGEGSWLTVV.

V and J are TRBV28 and TRBJ1-2; D might be TRBD1 (6 bases). Germline-derived CDR1 and CDR2 are MDHEN and SYDVKM. This CDR3 is 16 amino acids long. V lost 2 bases to trimming and J lost 2 bases, with 15 bases between them. The CDR3 here is CASSLRTTGRNYGYTF. CDR3 bases: TGTGCCAGCAGTTTACGTACCACAGGGAGAAACTATGGCTACACCTTC.

This chain uses TRBV15 with TRBJ2-7; perhaps TRBD1 as D (6 bases). CDR3 length: 15 residues. The ends were cut back, 4 bases at V and 0 bases at J, with 13 bases in the middle. Germline lookup yields CDR1 LNHNV and CDR2 YYDKDF (reference sequence). CDR3 protein: CATSTLGQPSYEQYF. CDR3 coding DNA: TGTGCCACCAGCACATTGGGACAACCCTCCTACGAGCAGTACTTC.

The chain recombines TRBV28 with TRBJ2-3, with 12 bases fitting TRBD1. V shed 6 bases and J 4 bases; nucleotides not matched to a gene: 11. CDR1 is MDHEN, CDR2 SYDVKM, per germline. CDR3 size: 17 residues. CDR3 region: CASRRDRGPDGADTQYF. CDR3 in DNA: TGTGCCAGCAGAAGGGACAGGGGGCCCGACGGCGCAGATACGCAGTATTTT.

The J gene is TRBJ1-4, the V gene TRBV5-1, with D perhaps TRBD1 (6 bases). Germline loops: CDR1 SGHRS, CDR2 YFSETQ. Trimming cost V 4 bases and J 8 bases, with 18 bases left between them. This CDR3 is built from 15 residues. The DNA of the CDR3 is TGCGCCAGCAGCCAGGAGACTAGGGGGACCGAAAAACTGTTTTTT. It yields the protein CASSQETRGTEKLFF. Complete variable domain (other parts from reference TRBV5-1 and TRBJ1-4): KAGVTQTPRYLIKTRGQQVTLSCSPISGHRSVSWYQQTPGQGLQFLFEYFSETQRNKGNFPGRFSGRQFSNSRSEMNVSTLELGDSALYLCASSQETRGTEKLFFGSGTQLSVL.

The rearrangement joins TRBV6-5 to TRBJ1-2; 8 nucleotides align to TRBD1. This CDR3 spans 15 amino acids. Germline V lookup: CDR1 MNHEY, CDR2 SVGAGI. The V and J ends lost 0 bases and 5 bases, in that order; junction bases with no gene match: 5. The DNA for the CDR3 is TGTGCCAGCAGTTACTCAGGACAGGGCATATATGGCTACACCTTC. Translated: CASSYSGQGIYGYTF.

The chain combines TRBV2 with TRBJ2-5, with D maybe TRBD1 (7 bases). CDR1 is SNHLY, CDR2 FYNNEI, per germline. CDR3 length equals 15 residues. V was clipped by 4 bases and J by 4 bases, with 16 bases between them. The CDR3 region has the DNA TGTGCCAGCAGTGGACAGGGAGGTTTTGCAGAGACCCAGTACTTC. Translation: CASSGQGGFAETQYF.

The rearrangement links TRBV27 to TRBJ2-5; TRBD2 matches at 9 bases. This CDR3 region has 16 residues. The germline V gene encodes CDR1 MNHEY and CDR2 SMNVEV (reference sequence). J was trimmed by 1 base and V by 0 bases; bases with no gene match: 3. CDR3 residues: CASSLSLAGIQETQYF. The CDR3 DNA is TGTGCCAGCAGTTTATCGCTAGCGGGGATCCAAGAGACCCAGTACTTC.

V gene TRBV27 combines with J gene TRBJ2-7, with 9 positions matching TRBD2. The CDR3 is 17 amino acids. V lost 3 bases to trimming and J lost 4 bases; unmatched junction nucleotides: 13. The V gene's germline CDR1 is MNHEY and CDR2 SMNVEV (reference sequence). The DNA of the CDR3 is TGTGCCAGCAGTTTGCGGGGCGGGAGGGCCGGATGGTACGAGCAGTACTTC. Protein product: CASSLRGGRAGWYEQYF.

V and J are TRBV28 and TRBJ2-3; D may be TRBD2 (5 bases). Germline V gives CDR1 MDHEN, CDR2 SYDVKM. The CDR3 has 17 residues. V lost 4 bases to trimming and J lost 2 bases, with 19 bases between them. The CDR3 sequence: CASSSQRGHSFTDTQYF. As DNA, the CDR3 is TGTGCCAGCAGTTCCCAACGAGGGCATTCCTTCACAGATACGCAGTATTTT.

The chain links TRBV27 to TRBJ1-2; 12 nucleotides line up with TRBD1. J lost 8 bases, V lost 4 bases, and 8 bases had no gene match. Germline V CDR1 and CDR2: MNHEY, SMNVEV (reference sequence). The CDR3 covers 15 residues. The CDR3 nucleotides are TGTGCCAGCAGTTCGGGGACAGGGGGCTTATCCGGCTACACCTTC. The encoded protein is CASSSGTGGLSGYTF.

The rearrangement uses TRBV29-1 and TRBJ2-1, with 8 bases fitting TRBD1. Germline lookup yields CDR1 SQVTM and CDR2 ANQGSEA. Germline trimming cut 2 bases from V and 10 bases from J; bases unmatched to any gene: 10. The CDR3 is 14 residues long. The CDR3 protein is CSVEPPRDRGEQFF. The CDR3 region has the DNA TGCAGCGTTGAACCGCCGCGAGACAGGGGCGAGCAGTTCTTC.

Regarding this clone: This sample also contains other DNA sequences that code for the same CDR3. J is TRBJ1-1 and V is TRBV11-3, with unresolved D. CDR1 is SGHNT, CDR2 YENEEA, per germline. Trimming left V 1 base short and J 4 bases short, with 7 bases between. The CDR3 contains 13 residues. The CDR3 loop reads CASSLVGSTEAFF. The CDR3 DNA reads as TGTGCCAGCAGCTTAGTAGGGAGCACTGAAGCTTTCTTT.

V is TRBV6-1 and J is TRBJ1-1; D call uncertain. The CDR3 contains 13 residues. V was shortened by 11 bases and J by 5 bases, with 18 bases between the two germline ends. Germline assignment: CDR1 MNHNS and CDR2 SASEGT. The CDR3 DNA is TGTGCCGGTATGCCCCAACTGGGGACTGAAGCTTTCTTT. It codes for CAGMPQLGTEAFF.

This chain connects TRBV7-9 to TRBJ2-7; 7 bases align to TRBD1. There are 14 residues in the CDR3. V was clipped by 5 bases and J by 4 bases; unmatched bases: 8. CDR1 and CDR2 (germline): SEHNR, FQNEAQ (reference sequence). CDR3 DNA: TGTGCCAGCAGCGCAATAGGGGGCCTTTACGAGCAGTACTTC. It translates to CASSAIGGLYEQYF.

The V and J genes are TRBV19 and TRBJ2-2; 8 positions agree with TRBD2. Germline CDR1 and CDR2: LNHDA and SQIVND (reference sequence). The V gene end was trimmed by 7 bases and the J gene end by 1 base; junction bases not matched to a gene: 5. The CDR3 covers 15 residues. CDR3: CASKPGRENTGELFF. Here the CDR3 DNA reads TGTGCCAGTAAACCCGGGAGGGAGAACACCGGGGAGCTGTTTTTT.

This chain joins TRBV27 and TRBJ1-1, with 9 bases aligning to TRBD1. J lost 5 bases, V lost 6 bases, and 10 bases had no gene match. The CDR3 consists of 15 residues. The V gene's germline CDR1 is MNHEY and CDR2 SMNVEV (reference sequence). CDR3 nucleotides: TGTGCCAGCAGCCAGAACAGGGGGCGGCGGACTGAAGCTTTCTTT. It translates to CASSQNRGRRTEAFF.

This chain uses TRBV2 with TRBJ2-5, with unresolved D. The germline V gene encodes CDR1 SNHLY and CDR2 FYNNEI. V lost 4 bases and J lost 2, with 5 bases in between. There are 12 residues in the CDR3. The CDR3 DNA follows: TGTGCCAGCAGTGTAGAACAAGAGACCCAGTACTTC. This translates into CASSVEQETQYF.

CDR3 in amino acids: CASSLPRTGSNTEAFF. Written as DNA, the CDR3 is TGCGCCAGCAGCTTGCCTCGGACAGGATCGAACACTGAAGCTTTCTTT. The gene calls are TRBV5-1 and TRBJ1-1; TRBD1 agrees at 7 bases. This CDR3 region has 16 residues. The V gene's germline CDR1 is SGHRS and CDR2 YFSETQ. V dropped 1 base and J dropped 1; count of bases not matched to a gene: 7.

The chain's CDR3 is CASSGRDRGRAYGYTF. CDR3 DNA: TGTGCCAGCAGTGGGCGGGACAGGGGGCGAGCCTATGGCTACACCTTC. This chain joins TRBV6-1 and TRBJ1-2; 12 nucleotides align to TRBD1. Germline V gene sequence: CDR1 MNHNS, CDR2 SASEGT. After removal of 4 bases from V and 4 bases from J, the junction contained 7 bases not matched to a gene. CDR3 length: 16 residues.

V and J are TRBV5-3 and TRBJ1-2; D is undetermined. TRBV5-3 is an open reading frame, and its role is uncertain. Deletions cut 6 bases from V and 7 bases from J, with 28 bases between. This CDR3 region has 17 residues. In DNA, the CDR3 is TGTGCCAGAACCCCCGAGGGATGGTTGAACAATATCCCTGGCTACACCTTC. This gives the protein CARTPEGWLNNIPGYTF.

This clone was detected once. The J gene is TRBJ2-7, the V gene TRBV11-2; TRBD2 aligns across 8 bases. The germline CDR1 and CDR2 sequences are SGHAT and FQNNGV. The CDR3 has 17 residues. V was clipped by 0 bases and J by 0 bases; unmatched bases: 7. The CDR3, as DNA: TGTGCCAGCAGCTTAGAATGGGTAGCGGGACCCTCCTACGAGCAGTACTTC. Protein product: CASSLEWVAGPSYEQYF. Variable domain in full (rest from reference TRBV11-2 and TRBJ2-7): EAGVAQSPRYKIIEKRQSVAFWCNPISGHATLYWYQQILGQGPKLLIQFQNNGVVDDSQLPKDRFSAERLKGVDSTLKIQPAKLEDSAVYLCASSLEWVAGPSYEQYFGPGTRLTVT.

The rearrangement uses TRBV5-4 and TRBJ2-3; unclear D gene. The V end lost 4 bases, the J end lost 6 bases, and 12 bases lay between the germline ends. The CDR3 covers 13 residues. The germline V gene encodes CDR1 SGHNT and CDR2 YYREEE (reference sequence). The CDR3 is CASSRPDADTQYF. CDR3 coding DNA: TGTGCCAGCAGCCGGCCGGATGCCGATACGCAGTATTTT. Using reference TRBV5-4 and TRBJ2-3 for the parts outside the CDR3, the full variable domain is ETGVTQSPTHLIKTRGQQVTLRCSSQSGHNTVSWYQQALGQGPQFIFQYYREEENGRGNFPPRFSGLQFPNYSSELNVNALELDDSALYLCASSRPDADTQYFGPGTRLTVL.

The chain has TRBV7-3 and TRBJ2-5, with a weak D call TRBD2 (6 bases). The germline V gene encodes CDR1 SGHTA and CDR2 FQGTGA. The CDR3 loop spans 15 amino acids. V was cut by 5 bases and J by 5 bases, with 18 bases left in between. The CDR3 is CASSRGGAVLETQYF. The CDR3 nucleotides are TGTGCCAGCAGCCGTGGAGGGGCGGTGCTGGAGACCCAGTACTTC.

In its sample, this clone was seen once. The rearrangement joins TRBV15 to TRBJ1-1; 7 nucleotides line up with TRBD1. This CDR3 contains 15 residues. The germline V gene has CDR1 LNHNV and CDR2 YYDKDF (reference sequence). The V segment lost 0 bases and the J segment 5 bases; nucleotides outside the gene matches: 6. As DNA, the CDR3 is TGTGCCACCAGCAGAGATCAGGGGGTGGGGACTGAAGCTTTCTTT. This sequence encodes CATSRDQGVGTEAFF.

V usage is TRBV28 and J usage is TRBJ1-2, with 7 nucleotides matching TRBD1. The V gene end was trimmed by 6 bases and the J gene end by 4 bases; junction bases not matched to a gene: 8. Germline CDR1 reads MDHEN; CDR2 reads SYDVKM. The CDR3 runs to 14 residues. The CDR3 bases are TGTGCCAGCAGGGGAACAGGGGAACCCTATGGCTACACCTTC. This translates into CASRGTGEPYGYTF.

The rearrangement links TRBV28 to TRBJ2-7; maybe TRBD1 (6 bases). Between the trimmed V and J ends, which lost 6 bases and 6 bases, there was a span of 12 bases. CDR3 length equals 12 residues. Germline CDR1 MDHEN, CDR2 SYDVKM. Here the CDR3 DNA reads TGTGCCAGCAGGGGCGCAGGGGCCGAGCAGTACTTC. It specifies CASRGAGAEQYF.